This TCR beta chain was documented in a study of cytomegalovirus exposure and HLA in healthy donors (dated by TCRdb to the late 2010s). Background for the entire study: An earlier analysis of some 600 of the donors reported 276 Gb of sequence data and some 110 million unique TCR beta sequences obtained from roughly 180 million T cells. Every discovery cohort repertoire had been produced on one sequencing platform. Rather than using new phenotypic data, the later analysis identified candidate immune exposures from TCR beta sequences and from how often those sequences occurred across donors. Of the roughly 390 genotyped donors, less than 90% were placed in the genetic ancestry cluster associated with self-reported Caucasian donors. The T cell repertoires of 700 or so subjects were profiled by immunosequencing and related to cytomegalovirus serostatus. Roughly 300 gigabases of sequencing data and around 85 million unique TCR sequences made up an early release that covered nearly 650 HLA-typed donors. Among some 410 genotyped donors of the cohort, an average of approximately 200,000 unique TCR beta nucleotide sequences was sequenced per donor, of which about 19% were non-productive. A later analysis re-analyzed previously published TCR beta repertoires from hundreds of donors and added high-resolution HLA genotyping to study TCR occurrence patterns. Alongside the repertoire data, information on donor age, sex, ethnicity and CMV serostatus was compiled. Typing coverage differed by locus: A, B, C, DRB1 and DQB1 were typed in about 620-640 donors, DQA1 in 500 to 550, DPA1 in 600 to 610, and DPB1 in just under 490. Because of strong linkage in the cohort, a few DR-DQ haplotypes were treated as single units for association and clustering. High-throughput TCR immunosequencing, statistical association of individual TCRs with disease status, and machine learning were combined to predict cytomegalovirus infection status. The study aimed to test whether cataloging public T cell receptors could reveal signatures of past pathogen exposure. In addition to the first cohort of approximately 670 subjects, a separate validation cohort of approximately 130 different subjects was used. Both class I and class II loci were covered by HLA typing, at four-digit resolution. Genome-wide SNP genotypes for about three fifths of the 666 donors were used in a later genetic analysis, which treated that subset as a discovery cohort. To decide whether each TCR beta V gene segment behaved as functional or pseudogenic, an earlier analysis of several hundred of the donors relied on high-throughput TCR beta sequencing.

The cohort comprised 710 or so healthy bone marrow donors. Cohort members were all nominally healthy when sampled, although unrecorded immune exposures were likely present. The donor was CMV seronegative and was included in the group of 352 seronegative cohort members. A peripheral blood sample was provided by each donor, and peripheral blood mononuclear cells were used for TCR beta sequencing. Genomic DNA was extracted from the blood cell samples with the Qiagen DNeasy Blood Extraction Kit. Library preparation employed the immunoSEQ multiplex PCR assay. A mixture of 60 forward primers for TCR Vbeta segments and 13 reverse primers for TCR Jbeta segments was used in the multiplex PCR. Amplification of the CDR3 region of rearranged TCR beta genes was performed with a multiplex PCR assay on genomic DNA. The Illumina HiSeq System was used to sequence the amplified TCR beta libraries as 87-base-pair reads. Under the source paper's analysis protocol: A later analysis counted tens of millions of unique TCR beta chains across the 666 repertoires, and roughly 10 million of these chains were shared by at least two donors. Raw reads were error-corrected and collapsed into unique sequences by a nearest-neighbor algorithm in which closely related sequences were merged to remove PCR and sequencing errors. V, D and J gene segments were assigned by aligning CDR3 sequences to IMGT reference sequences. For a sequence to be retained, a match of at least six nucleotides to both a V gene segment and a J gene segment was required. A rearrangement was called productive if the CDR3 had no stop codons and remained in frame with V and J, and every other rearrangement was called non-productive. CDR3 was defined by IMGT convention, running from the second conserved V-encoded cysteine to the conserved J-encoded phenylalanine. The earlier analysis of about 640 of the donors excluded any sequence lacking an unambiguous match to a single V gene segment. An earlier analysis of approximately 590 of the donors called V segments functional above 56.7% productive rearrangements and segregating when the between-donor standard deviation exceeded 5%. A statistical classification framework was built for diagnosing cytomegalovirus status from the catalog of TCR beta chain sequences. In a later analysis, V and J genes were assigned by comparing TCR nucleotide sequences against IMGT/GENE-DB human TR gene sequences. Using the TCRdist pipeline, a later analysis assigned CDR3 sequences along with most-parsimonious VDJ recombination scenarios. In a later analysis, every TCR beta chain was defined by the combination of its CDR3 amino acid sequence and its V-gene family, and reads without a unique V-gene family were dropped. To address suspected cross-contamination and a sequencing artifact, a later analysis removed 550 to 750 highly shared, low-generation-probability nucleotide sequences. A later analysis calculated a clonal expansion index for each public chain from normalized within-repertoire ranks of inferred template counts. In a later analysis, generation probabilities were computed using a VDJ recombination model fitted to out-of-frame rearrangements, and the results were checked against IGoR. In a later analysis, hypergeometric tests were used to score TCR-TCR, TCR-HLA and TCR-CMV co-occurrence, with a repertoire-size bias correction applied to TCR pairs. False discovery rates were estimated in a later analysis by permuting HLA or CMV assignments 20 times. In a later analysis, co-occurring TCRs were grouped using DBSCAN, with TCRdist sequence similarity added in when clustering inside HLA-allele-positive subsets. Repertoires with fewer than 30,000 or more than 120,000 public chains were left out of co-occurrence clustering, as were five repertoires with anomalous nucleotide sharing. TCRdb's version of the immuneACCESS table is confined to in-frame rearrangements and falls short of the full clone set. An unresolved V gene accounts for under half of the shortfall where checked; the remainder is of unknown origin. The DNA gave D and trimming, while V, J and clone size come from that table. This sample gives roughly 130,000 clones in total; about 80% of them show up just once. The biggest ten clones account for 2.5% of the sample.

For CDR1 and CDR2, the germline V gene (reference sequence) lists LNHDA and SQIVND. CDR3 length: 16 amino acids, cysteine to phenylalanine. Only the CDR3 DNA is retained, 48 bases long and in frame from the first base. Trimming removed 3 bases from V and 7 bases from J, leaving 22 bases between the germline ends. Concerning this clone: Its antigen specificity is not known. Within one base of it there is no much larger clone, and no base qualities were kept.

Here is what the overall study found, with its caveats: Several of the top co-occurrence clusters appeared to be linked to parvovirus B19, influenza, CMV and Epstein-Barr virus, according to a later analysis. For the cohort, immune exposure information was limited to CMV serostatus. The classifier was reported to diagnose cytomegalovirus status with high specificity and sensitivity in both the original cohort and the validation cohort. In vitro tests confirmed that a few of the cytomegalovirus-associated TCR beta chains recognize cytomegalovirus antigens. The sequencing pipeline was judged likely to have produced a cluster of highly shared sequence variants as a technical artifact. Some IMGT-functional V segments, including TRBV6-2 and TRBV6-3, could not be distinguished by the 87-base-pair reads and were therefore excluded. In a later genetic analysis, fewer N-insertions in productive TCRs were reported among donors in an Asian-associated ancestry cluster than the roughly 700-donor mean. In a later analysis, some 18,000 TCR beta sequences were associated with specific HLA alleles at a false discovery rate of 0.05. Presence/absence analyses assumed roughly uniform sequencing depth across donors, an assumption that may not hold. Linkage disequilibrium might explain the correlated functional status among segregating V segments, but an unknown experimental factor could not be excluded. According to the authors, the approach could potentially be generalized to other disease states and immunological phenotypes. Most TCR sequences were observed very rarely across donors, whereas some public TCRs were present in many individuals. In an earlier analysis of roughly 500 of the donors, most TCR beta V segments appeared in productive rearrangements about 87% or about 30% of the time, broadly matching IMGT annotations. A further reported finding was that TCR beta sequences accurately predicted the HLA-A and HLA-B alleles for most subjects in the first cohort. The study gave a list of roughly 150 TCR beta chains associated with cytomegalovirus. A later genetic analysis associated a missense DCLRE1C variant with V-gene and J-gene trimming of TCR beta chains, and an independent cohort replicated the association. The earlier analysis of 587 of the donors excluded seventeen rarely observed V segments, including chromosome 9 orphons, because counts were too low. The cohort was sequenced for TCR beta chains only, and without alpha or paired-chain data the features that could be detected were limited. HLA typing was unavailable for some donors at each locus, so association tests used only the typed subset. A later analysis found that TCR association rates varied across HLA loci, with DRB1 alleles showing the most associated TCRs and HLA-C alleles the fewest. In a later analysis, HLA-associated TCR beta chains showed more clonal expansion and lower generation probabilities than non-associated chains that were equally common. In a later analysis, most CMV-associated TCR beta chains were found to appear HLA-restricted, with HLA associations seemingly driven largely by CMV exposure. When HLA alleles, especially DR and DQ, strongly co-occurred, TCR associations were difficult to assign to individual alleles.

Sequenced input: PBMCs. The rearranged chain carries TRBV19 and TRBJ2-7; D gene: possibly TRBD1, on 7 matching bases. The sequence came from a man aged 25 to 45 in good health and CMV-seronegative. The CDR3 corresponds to CASSIVRPGGPTEQYF. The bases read TGTGCCAGTAGTATTGTAAGGCCAGGGGGGCCTACTGAGCAGTACTTC.